A single sample gave rise to the 24 T cell receptor beta chains below, sequenced in a study of cytomegalovirus exposure and HLA in healthy donors (dated by TCRdb to 2017 to 2019). Library generation was performed with the immunoSEQ multiplex PCR assay. For the multiplex PCR, a mixture combining 60 forward primers for TCR Vbeta segments and 13 reverse primers for TCR Jbeta segments was used. TCRdb holds this immuneACCESS table with in-frame rearrangements only. Some clones are missing; in checked studies, unresolved V genes explain under half, and the rest has no known cause. The sample table records 150,000 to 200,000 clones; roughly 72% of these occur just once. The ten biggest clones cover less than 2% of the sample. Sequencing used PBMCs. Source of these receptors: a man aged 25 to 45 in good health and CMV-seronegative.

The V gene is TRBV10-3, the J gene TRBJ1-2, with D perhaps TRBD1 (5 bases). Trimming took 0 bases from V and 4 from J, leaving 9 bases between them. The germline gives CDR1 ENHRY, CDR2 SYGVKD. There are 14 residues in the CDR3. The CDR3: CAISESSQGYGYTF. The CDR3 DNA is TGTGCCATCAGTGAGTCGAGCCAGGGCTATGGCTACACCTTC.

The chain links TRBV7-9 to TRBJ2-7; TRBD1 matches at 9 bases. This CDR3 has 13 residues. V lost 6 bases, J lost 3 bases, and 3 bases stayed unmatched. Germline CDR1 and CDR2: SEHNR and FQNEAQ (reference sequence). CDR3 in amino acids: CASRETGGYEQYF. The CDR3 DNA reads as TGTGCCAGCAGAGAGACAGGGGGCTACGAGCAGTACTTC.

In the case of this clone: This sample includes further DNA sequences coding for the same CDR3. V and J are TRBV5-1 and TRBJ2-6; D gene uncertain. This CDR3 region has 13 residues. Trimming removed 6 bases from V and 0 bases from J, with 4 bases in between. CDR1 and CDR2 from the germline V gene are SGHRS and YFSETQ. CDR3 protein: CASTGSGANVLTF. The DNA for the CDR3 is TGCGCCAGCACCGGCTCTGGGGCCAACGTCCTGACTTTC. The whole variable domain, remainder taken from reference TRBV5-1 and TRBJ2-6, is KAGVTQTPRYLIKTRGQQVTLSCSPISGHRSVSWYQQTPGQGLQFLFEYFSETQRNKGNFPGRFSGRQFSNSRSEMNVSTLELGDSALYLCASTGSGANVLTFGAGSRLTVL.

The chain links TRBV5-1 to TRBJ1-5, with TRBD1 matching 7 bases. V trimming: 1 base; J trimming: 6 bases; junction bases outside the gene matches: 10. CDR3 length equals 16 residues. Germline loops: CDR1 SGHRS, CDR2 YFSETQ. In nucleotides, the CDR3 is TGCGCCAGCAGCTTGACGGCACAGGGGTCCTCTCAGCCCCAGCATTTT. Its protein product is CASSLTAQGSSQPQHF.

V usage is TRBV11-3 and J usage is TRBJ2-3; weak D call: TRBD2 (5 bases). Germline V gene data show CDR1 as SGHNT and CDR2 as YENEEA. Trimming removed 4 bases at V and 4 bases at J, with 15 bases between. The CDR3 runs 15 residues. The CDR3 DNA reads as TGTGCCAGCAGCTCTAGAGGGCAGAACCCAGATACGCAGTATTTT. Amino acids: CASSSRGQNPDTQYF.

The CDR3 spells CASSLGLAETYEQYF. CDR3 nucleotides: TGCGCCAGCAGCTTGGGACTAGCGGAGACCTACGAGCAGTACTTC. The rearrangement uses TRBV5-1 and TRBJ2-7; 9 bases line up with TRBD2. The CDR3 loop spans 15 amino acids. Trimming took 0 bases from V and 2 from J; bases not matched to a gene: 3. CDR1 SGHRS and CDR2 YFSETQ come from the germline V gene.

The gene calls are TRBV6-5 and TRBJ2-7; weak D call: TRBD2 (6 bases). The CDR3 extends over 15 amino acids. The V end was cut by 6 bases, the J end by 1 base, with 16 bases between. Germline assignment: CDR1 MNHEY and CDR2 SVGAGI. In nucleotides, the CDR3 is TGTGCCAGCAGACCACTAGCAGCAGGATCCTACGAGCAGTACTTC. Its translation is CASRPLAAGSYEQYF.

This clone has just a few counts. The chain uses TRBV28 and TRBJ1-1, with D possibly being TRBD1 (5 bases). CDR1 is MDHEN, CDR2 SYDVKM, per germline. The CDR3 is 15 amino acids. The V end was cut by 3 bases, the J end by 4 bases, with 15 bases between. The DNA for the CDR3 is TGTGCCAGCAGTTTTGGGCGGGGCAGGAGCACTGAAGCTTTCTTT. Its translation: CASSFGRGRSTEAFF.

The gene calls are TRBV4-1 and TRBJ2-7; D uncertain. V was trimmed by 0 bases and J by 4 bases, leaving 16 bases between them. The germline V gene encodes CDR1 MGHRA and CDR2 YSYEKL. The CDR3 extends over 16 amino acids. In DNA form, the CDR3 reads TGCGCCAGCAGCCAAGAATCTAGGAAATTAATATACGAGCAGTACTTC. This gives the protein CASSQESRKLIYEQYF.

V gene TRBV19 combines with J gene TRBJ2-3; D may be TRBD1 (6 bases). Trimming shortened V by 3 bases and J by 6 bases, and 13 bases separated the two germline ends. The CDR3 consists of 14 residues. The germline CDR1 and CDR2 sequences are LNHDA and SQIVND (reference sequence). The CDR3: CASSIQGQGDTQYF. DNA of the CDR3: TGTGCCAGTAGTATTCAGGGACAAGGGGATACGCAGTATTTT.

The CDR3 loop is CASSLAERSAFF. The DNA for the CDR3 is TGTGCCAGCAGCTTAGCGGAGCGGTCAGCTTTCTTT. The chain combines TRBV7-9 with TRBJ1-1, with no clear D. Germline values: CDR1 SEHNR, CDR2 FQNEAQ (reference sequence). The germline V and J ends were trimmed by 0 bases and 10 bases, with 9 bases remaining between them. The CDR3 totals 12 residues. The whole variable domain, filled in from reference TRBV7-9 and TRBJ1-1, reads DTGVSQNPRHKITKRGQNVTFRCDPISEHNRLYWYRQTLGQGPEFLTYFQNEAQLEKSRLLSDRFSAERPKGSFSTLEIQRTEQGDSAMYLCASSLAERSAFFGQGTRLTVV.

The J gene is TRBJ1-3, the V gene TRBV12-1; the DNA was not used to check the table's D call, TRBD1. TRBV12-1 corresponds to a pseudogene. This CDR3 region has 14 residues. Written as DNA, the CDR3 is TGTGCCAGCAGCCCCAGTGGCTCTGGAAACACCATATATTTT. This translates into CASSPSGSGNTIYF.

The chain is built from TRBV27 and TRBJ1-5; 10 bases agree with TRBD1. Germline CDR1 reads MNHEY; CDR2 reads SMNVEV (reference sequence). V lost 2 bases and J lost 6; bases outside the gene matches: 4. The length of the CDR3 is 15 residues. The CDR3: CASSLGQGVGQPQHF. DNA of the CDR3: TGTGCCAGCAGTTTAGGACAGGGGGTGGGTCAGCCCCAGCATTTT.

This clone was detected only once. The rearrangement uses TRBV7-8 and TRBJ2-7; 7 bases match TRBD1. V dropped 0 bases and J dropped 4; count of bases not matched to a gene: 9. CDR1 and CDR2 (germline): SGHVS, FQNEAQ. This CDR3 spans 16 amino acids. CDR3 nucleotides: TGTGCCAGCAGCTTAGCGGGGACAGACTTGCCTTACGAGCAGTACTTC. It translates to CASSLAGTDLPYEQYF.

V gene TRBV12-5 combines with J gene TRBJ2-2; 7 positions match TRBD1. With 6 bases clipped from V and 2 bases from J, the junction kept 6 bases outside the gene matches. The CDR3 runs to 15 residues. Germline V CDR1 and CDR2: LGHNT, FRNRAP. CDR3: CASGPTGSNTGELFF. The CDR3, as DNA: TGTGCTAGTGGACCGACAGGGAGCAACACCGGGGAGCTGTTTTTT.

J is TRBJ1-1 and V is TRBV28, with D possibly matching TRBD1 (6 bases). CDR1 and CDR2 from the germline V gene are MDHEN and SYDVKM. This CDR3 contains 17 residues. Trimming stripped 6 bases from V and 11 bases from J, with 31 bases between. CDR3 in amino acids: CASSPMSGGVKKRRAFF. In DNA form, the CDR3 reads TGTGCCAGCAGCCCTATGTCGGGGGGCGTGAAAAAACGGCGCGCTTTCTTT.

This clone was detected a few times. This chain joins TRBV21-1 and TRBJ2-7; the table's D gene call, TRBD2, was not cross checked with the DNA. TRBV21-1 is a pseudogene. This CDR3 is 11 amino acids long. The CDR3 reads CASSKMREQYF. The CDR3 DNA reads as TGTGCCAGCAGCAAAATGCGGGAGCAGTACTTC.

The chain carries TRBV19 and TRBJ2-5, with 7 nucleotides matching TRBD1. V lost 1 base to trimming and J lost 4 bases; unmatched junction nucleotides: 6. Germline V CDR1 and CDR2: LNHDA, SQIVND (reference sequence). This CDR3 spans 15 amino acids. CDR3 loop: CASSIGPTGAETQYF. The CDR3 DNA reads TGTGCCAGTAGTATAGGGCCCACAGGGGCAGAGACCCAGTACTTC.

The V and J genes are TRBV27 and TRBJ2-5; 7 nucleotides agree with TRBD2. Per the germline V gene, CDR1 is MNHEY and CDR2 is SMNVEV (reference sequence). This CDR3 spans 15 amino acids. With V trimmed by 1 base and J by 0 bases, 2 bases remained unmatched. CDR3 region: CASSLFSGHQETQYF. CDR3 coding DNA: TGTGCCAGCAGTTTATTTAGCGGGCACCAAGAGACCCAGTACTTC.

The chain links TRBV7-2 to TRBJ2-1, with a tentative D call TRBD2 (7 bases). Germline CDR1 reads SGHTA; CDR2 reads FQGNSA. This CDR3 spans 13 amino acids. The ends were cut back, 3 bases at V and 10 bases at J, with 13 bases in the middle. The CDR3 DNA reads TGTGCCAGCAGCTTTGGGGGGGGCAGGGAGCAGTTCTTC. This gives the protein CASSFGGGREQFF.

The chain recombines TRBV2 with TRBJ2-5, with 8 nucleotides matching TRBD2. The CDR3 is 15 amino acids. The junction had 11 bases not matched to a gene; V was cut back by 6 bases and J by 5 bases. Germline CDR1 and CDR2: SNHLY and FYNNEI. This CDR3 is CASRDRTTSEETQYF. CDR3 sequence (DNA): TGTGCCAGCAGGGATAGAACGACTAGCGAGGAGACCCAGTACTTC.

The chain recombines TRBV7-9 with TRBJ1-1; no definite D call. V lost 3 bases to trimming and J lost 1 base, with 12 bases between them. There are 15 residues in the CDR3. CDR1 and CDR2 from the germline V gene are SEHNR and FQNEAQ (reference sequence). In DNA form, the CDR3 reads TGTGCCAGCAGCTTGGGCGGGGTCGGGAACACTGAAGCTTTCTTT. Residues: CASSLGGVGNTEAFF.

The rearrangement links TRBV5-4 to TRBJ2-7; TRBD1 is a possible D gene (6 bases). Trimming pared 1 base from V and 5 bases from J, leaving 16 bases between. The CDR3 runs to 15 residues. Germline V gene data show CDR1 as SGHNT and CDR2 as YYREEE (reference sequence). CDR3 in amino acids: CASSLYGRGAHEQYF. The CDR3 nucleotides read TGTGCCAGCAGCTTGTATGGCAGGGGCGCCCACGAGCAGTACTTC.

Only one count was recorded for this clone. V and J are TRBV7-9 and TRBJ2-1; TRBD2 matches 8 bases. Germline V gene lookup returns CDR1 SEHNR and CDR2 FQNEAQ (reference sequence). V lost 6 bases and J lost 6; bases outside the gene matches: 16. This CDR3 contains 17 residues. In nucleotides, the CDR3 is TGTGCCAGCAGACTTTGGCGCAGCGGGAGCCAAGGCAATGAGCAGTTCTTC. Encoded protein: CASRLWRSGSQGNEQFF.